A single T cell receptor beta chain is shown here with its context. The record originates from a study of control samples from healthy donors and cancer patients. This CDR3 has 20 amino acids. The V gene's germline CDR1 is LNHNV and CDR2 YYDKDF (reference sequence). Trimming removed 2 bases at V and 2 bases at J, with 25 bases between. TCRdb's copy holds only in-frame clones and misses some; the assay was immunoSEQ multiplex PCR. The profile covers 100,000 to 150,000 clones, with more than 90% appearing a single time and less than 6% taken by the ten largest. What was sequenced was blood. This sequence originates from a man aged 18 to 35 in good health. This rearrangement joins TRBV15 to TRBJ2-1, with no clear D. CDR3: CATSRSAVPSPETAYNEQFF. The CDR3 DNA sequence: TGTGCCACCAGCAGATCCGCCGTACCGTCACCAGAAACGGCCTACAATGAGCAGTTCTTC.